This T cell receptor (beta chain) was identified in a study of PD-1 blockade in classical Hodgkin lymphoma. After autologous stem cell transplantation all patients relapsed, and prior brentuximab vedotin exposure differed between cohorts. The repertoire was sequenced with immunoSEQ multiplex PCR; TCRdb's copy has only in-frame clones and lacks some. The sample shows 46,000 or so clones, 88% of them seen only once. The germline gives CDR1 LNHNV, CDR2 YYDKDF (reference sequence). With 0 bases removed from V and 5 bases from J, the gap between germline ends came to 10 bases. This CDR3 region has 14 residues.

This specimen was peripheral blood mononuclear cells (PBMCs), taken at baseline. The sequence was obtained from a human donor with classical Hodgkin lymphoma. The V gene is TRBV15, the J gene TRBJ2-5; tentatively, D is TRBD2 (5 bases). The CDR3 spells CATSRDRGMETQYF. The CDR3 bases are TGTGCCACCAGCAGAGATCGGGGTATGGAGACCCAGTACTTC. Full variable domain (outside the CDR3, taken from reference TRBV15 and TRBJ2-5): DAMVIQNPRYQVTQFGKPVTLSCSQTLNHNVMYWYQQKSSQAPKLLFHYYDKDFNNEADTPDNFQSRRPNTSFCFLDIRSPGLGDTAMYLCATSRDRGMETQYFGPGTRLLVL.